Listed below are T cell receptor beta chains from one sample, sequenced in a study of blood T cell repertoires in COVID-19. TCRdb's table, derived via immunoSEQ multiplex PCR, lists solely in-frame clones and lacks some. In the table there are about 230,000 clones, about 85% of which are singletons. The specimen was peripheral blood. The receptors derive from a woman aged 18-29 years who had recovered from COVID-19. Both conserved end residues are part of each CDR3. A D gene is named only where the DNA matches it firmly. Clone size appears in some rows only: once, few, many, or a class for an expanded clone.

NA | TRBJ2-6 | TRBV7-2 | NA | CASSFSLSDSGANVLTF | TGTGCCAGCAGCTTTTCCCTCAGTGACTCTGGGGCCAACGTCCTGACTTTC
few | TRBJ2-5 | TRBV2 | TRBD2 | CASKAGVVETQYF | TGTGCCAGCAAAGCGGGAGTGGTAGAGACCCAGTACTTC
NA | TRBJ2-7 | TRBV6-2/TRBV6-3 | NA | CASSRQQALSYEQYF | TGTGCCAGCAGTCGCCAGCAGGCTCTTTCCTACGAGCAGTACTTC
NA | TRBJ2-2 | TRBV19 | TRBD2 | CASTLGLAGDTGELFF | TGTGCCAGTACCCTGGGGCTAGCGGGGGACACCGGGGAGCTGTTTTTT
NA | TRBJ2-3 | TRBV6-6 | NA | CASHERANTDTQYF | TGTGCCAGCCATGAGCGGGCAAACACAGATACGCAGTATTTT
NA | TRBJ1-1 | TRBV29-1 | TRBD1 | CSVEEGQEIMNTEAFF | TGCAGCGTTGAAGAAGGACAGGAGATAATGAACACTGAAGCTTTCTTT
NA | TRBJ2-5 | TRBV7-9 | NA | CASSPVSRETQYF | TGTGCCAGCAGCCCCGTGAGTCGGGAGACCCAGTACTTC
NA | TRBJ1-1 | TRBV19 | TRBD1 | CASSIDLGQGISGEAFF | TGTGCCAGTAGTATAGATTTGGGACAGGGAATATCAGGTGAAGCTTTCTTT
NA | TRBJ1-1 | TRBV12-5 | TRBD1 | CASGPDRGWTEAFF | TGTGCTAGTGGTCCCGACAGGGGATGGACTGAAGCTTTCTTT
NA | TRBJ2-1 | TRBV9 | TRBD2 | CASSQGLAGGPGNEQFF | TGTGCCAGCAGCCAGGGACTAGCGGGAGGGCCGGGCAATGAGCAGTTCTTC
NA | TRBJ2-7 | TRBV13 | NA | CASSLGGQGGEQYF | TGTGCCAGCAGCTTAGGTGGCCAGGGCGGCGAGCAGTACTTC
NA | TRBJ1-4 | TRBV18 | NA | CASSPLRLTTKTTNEKLFF | TGTGCCAGCTCACCCCTCCGACTAACGACGAAAACAACTAATGAAAAACTGTTTTTT
NA | TRBJ2-3 | TRBV4-1 | TRBD2 | CASSQSNLAGTDTQYF | TGCGCCAGCAGCCAAAGTAACCTAGCGGGCACAGATACGCAGTATTTT
NA | TRBJ2-3 | TRBV7-2 | NA | CASRSARDTQYF | TGTGCCAGCAGATCCGCCAGAGATACGCAGTATTTT
NA | TRBJ1-2 | TRBV10-3 | NA | CAISESKQPYGYTF | TGTGCCATCAGTGAGTCGAAACAGCCGTATGGCTACACCTTC
NA | TRBJ2-3 | TRBV13 | TRBD2 | CASSPSGRGTDTQYF | TGTGCCAGCAGCCCTAGCGGGAGGGGCACAGATACGCAGTATTTT
NA | TRBJ1-3 | TRBV30 | NA | CAWSLDIFSGNTIYF | TGTGCCTGGAGCTTAGACATATTCTCTGGAAACACCATATATTTT
NA | TRBJ1-5 | TRBV6-2/TRBV6-3 | NA | CASSHGQLIMRYSNQPQHF | TGTGCCAGCAGTCACGGACAACTGATTATGCGATATAGCAATCAGCCCCAGCATTTT
medium-sized | TRBJ1-2 | TRBV6-5 | NA | CASSYMELYGYTF | TGTGCCAGCAGTTACATGGAGCTCTATGGCTACACCTTC
NA | TRBJ1-4 | TRBV4-3 | NA | CASSQDGAANEKLFF | TGCGCCAGCAGCCAAGATGGGGCAGCTAATGAAAAACTGTTTTTT
NA | TRBJ1-2 | TRBV13 | TRBD1 | CASSVDQGALGYTF | TGTGCCAGCAGCGTCGATCAGGGGGCACTGGGCTACACCTTC
NA | TRBJ2-5 | TRBV2 | TRBD2 | CAPSSRTSGPETQYF | TGTGCCCCCTCCTCTAGGACTAGCGGCCCAGAGACCCAGTACTTC
NA | TRBJ1-2 | TRBV4-3 | TRBD1 | CASSQDGTGSWGYTF | TGCGCCAGCAGCCAAGACGGGACAGGGAGCTGGGGCTACACCTTC
once | TRBJ1-6 | TRBV7-6 | NA | CASSSLGGLNNSPLHF | TGTGCCAGCAGCAGTCTGGGCGGGCTCAATAATTCACCCCTCCACTTT
NA | TRBJ2-3 | TRBV6-2/TRBV6-3 | TRBD1 | CASSDRVEDTQYF | TGTGCCAGCAGTGACAGGGTAGAAGATACGCAGTATTTT
once | TRBJ2-3 | TRBV7-6 | TRBD2 | CASSSLAGVQDTQYF | TGTGCCAGCAGCTCTCTAGCGGGAGTGCAAGATACGCAGTATTTT
NA | TRBJ2-7 | TRBV5-6 | TRBD2 | CASSLQLAGIYEQYF | TGTGCCAGCAGCTTACAACTAGCGGGAATCTACGAGCAGTACTTC
NA | TRBJ1-5 | TRBV4-1 | NA | CASSQDLSQPQHF | TGCGCCAGCAGCCAAGATCTGAGTCAGCCCCAGCATTTT
NA | TRBJ2-2 | TRBV5-1 | TRBD2 | CASSFRTSGSVGELFF | TGCGCCAGCAGCTTTCGGACTAGCGGGAGTGTCGGGGAGCTGTTTTTT
NA | TRBJ2-5 | TRBV30 | NA | CAWSRQAQETQYF | TGTGCCTGGAGCCGTCAGGCCCAAGAGACCCAGTACTTC
NA | TRBJ2-1 | TRBV4-1 | TRBD2 | CASSQDVGLAGVGEQFF | TGCGCCAGCAGCCAAGACGTGGGACTAGCGGGAGTCGGTGAGCAGTTCTTC
NA | TRBJ2-7 | TRBV30 | NA | CAWSVLALYEQYF | TGTGCCTGGAGTGTATTGGCCCTCTACGAGCAGTACTTC
NA | TRBJ2-5 | TRBV15 | NA | CATSPPLELAQYF | TGTGCCACCAGCCCCCCACTGGAGTTGGCCCAGTACTTC
NA | TRBJ2-1 | TRBV11-1 | NA | CASSLSRTGNNEQFF | TGTGCCAGCAGCTTATCACGCACAGGGAACAATGAGCAGTTCTTC
NA | TRBJ2-5 | TRBV4-2 | NA | CASSQDQVFGQETQYF | TGTGCCAGCAGCCAAGATCAGGTCTTCGGACAAGAGACCCAGTACTTC
NA | TRBJ2-2 | TRBV13 | NA | CASSLGYGTGELFF | TGTGCCAGCAGCTTAGGCTATGGCACCGGGGAGCTGTTTTTT
NA | TRBJ1-5 | TRBV4-3 | NA | CASSQWLAGNQPQHF | TGCGCCAGCAGCCAATGGCTGGCGGGGAATCAGCCCCAGCATTTT